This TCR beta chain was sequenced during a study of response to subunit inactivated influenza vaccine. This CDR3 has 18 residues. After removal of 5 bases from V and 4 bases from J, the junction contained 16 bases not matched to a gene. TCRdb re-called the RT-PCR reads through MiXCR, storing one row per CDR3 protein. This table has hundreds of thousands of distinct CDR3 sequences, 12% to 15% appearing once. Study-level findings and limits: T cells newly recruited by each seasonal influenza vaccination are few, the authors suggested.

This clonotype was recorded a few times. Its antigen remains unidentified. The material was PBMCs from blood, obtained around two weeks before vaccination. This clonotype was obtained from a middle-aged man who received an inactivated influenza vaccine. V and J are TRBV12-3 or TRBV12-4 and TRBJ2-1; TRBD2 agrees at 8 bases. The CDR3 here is CASSASGGGSYLYNEQFF. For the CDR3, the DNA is TGTGCCAGCAGTGCCTCCGGGGGGGGGTCTTACCTGTACAATGAGCAGTTCTTC.